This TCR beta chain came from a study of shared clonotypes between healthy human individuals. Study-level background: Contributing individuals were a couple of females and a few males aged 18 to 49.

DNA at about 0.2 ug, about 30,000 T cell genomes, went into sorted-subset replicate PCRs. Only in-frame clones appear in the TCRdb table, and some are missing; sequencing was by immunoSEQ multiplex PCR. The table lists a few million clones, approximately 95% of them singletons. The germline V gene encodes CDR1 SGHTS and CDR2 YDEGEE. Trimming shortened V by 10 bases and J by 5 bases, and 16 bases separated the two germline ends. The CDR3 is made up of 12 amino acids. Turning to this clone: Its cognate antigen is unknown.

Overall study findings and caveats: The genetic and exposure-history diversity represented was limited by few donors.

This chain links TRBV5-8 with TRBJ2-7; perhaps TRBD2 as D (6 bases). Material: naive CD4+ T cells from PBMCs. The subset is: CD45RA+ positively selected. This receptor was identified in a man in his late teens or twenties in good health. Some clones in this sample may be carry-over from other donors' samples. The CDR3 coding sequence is TGTGCCTCCGCGGGGCAGGGCCACGAGCAGTACTTC. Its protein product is CASAGQGHEQYF.